This is a list of T cell receptor beta chains from one sample in a study of cytomegalovirus exposure and HLA in healthy donors. Clones were read by immunoSEQ multiplex PCR, and TCRdb kept only the in-frame ones, dropping some. In the table there are some 150,000 clones, roughly 89% of which are singletons. Material: PBMCs. Every receptor here comes from a man between 18 and 35 years old in good health and CMV-seropositive. CDR3s include the opening cysteine and the closing phenylalanine or tryptophan. The order of the fields is clone size, D gene, V gene, J gene, CDR3 DNA, CDR3 protein. D genes are given only for firm matches. Size is omitted from some rows. Given values are once, few, many or a class for expanded clones.

>NA|NA|TRBV5-1|TRBJ2-1
TGCGCCAGCAGCTTGGAGGGGGTGGAGTACAATGAGCAGTTCTTC
CASSLEGVEYNEQFF
>NA|TRBD2|TRBV5-1|TRBJ2-1
TGCGCCAGCAGCGTCGGGACTAGCGGCTACAATGAGCAGTTCTTC
CASSVGTSGYNEQFF
>once|TRBD1|TRBV28|TRBJ2-7
TGTGCCACTACCGGGACAGGGGGCCTCGAGCAGTACTTC
CATTGTGGLEQYF
>NA|NA|TRBV20-1|TRBJ2-1
TGCAGTGCTAGTGGCCTCAATGAGCAGTTCTTC
CSASGLNEQFF
>NA|NA|TRBV4-1|TRBJ1-5
TGCGCCAGCAGCCAAGTTTTGAGTAGCAATCAGCCCCAGCATTTT
CASSQVLSSNQPQHF
>once|TRBD1|TRBV9|TRBJ1-1
TGTGCCAGCAGTCTAACCGGGACAGGGACTGAAGCTTTCTTT
CASSLTGTGTEAFF
>few|NA|TRBV7-2|TRBJ2-7
TGTGCCAGCAGCTCCACTACCGCCGCCTACGAGCAGTACTTC
CASSSTTAAYEQYF
>NA|TRBD1|TRBV5-6|TRBJ1-4
TGTGCCAGCAGCTTGGGTTGGGCAGGGGGTGAAAAACTGTTTTTT
CASSLGWAGGEKLFF
>few|NA|TRBV11-2|TRBJ1-2
TGTGCCAGCAGCTTAGCGGGAGACTACACCTTC
CASSLAGDYTF
>once|NA|TRBV27|TRBJ2-7
TGTGCCAGCAGTTTTGGACAAGCCTCCTACGAGCAGTACTTC
CASSFGQASYEQYF
>NA|NA|TRBV27|TRBJ2-1
TGTGCCAGCAGTTTAAACCGGGAGCCTTACAATGAGCAGTTCTTC
CASSLNREPYNEQFF
>many|NA|TRBV13|TRBJ1-5
TGTGCCAGCAGAGAAAGGGGGAGCAATCAGCCCCAGCATTTT
CASRERGSNQPQHF
>NA|TRBD2|TRBV9|TRBJ2-1
TGTGCCAGCAGCGCGGGACTAGCTAACAATGAGCAGTTCTTC
CASSAGLANNEQFF
>NA|NA|TRBV5-1|TRBJ2-1
TGCGCCAGCAGCTCCGACAATGAGCAGTTCTTC
CASSSDNEQFF
>once|TRBD1|TRBV19|TRBJ1-1
TGTGCCAGTAGTATAATAAGACAGGGATTAAATGAAGCTTTCTTT
CASSIIRQGLNEAFF
>NA|NA|TRBV4-1|TRBJ1-1
TGCGCCAGCAGCCTCCCAGGACAGCTAGGAGCTGAAGCTTTCTTT
CASSLPGQLGAEAFF
>NA|NA|TRBV30|TRBJ1-6
TGTGCCTGGCGGCGGAGACAGCCTAGTTCACCCCTCCACTTT
CAWRRRQPSSPLHF
>NA|TRBD2|TRBV7-9|TRBJ2-2
TGTGCCAGCAGCTTCAACTGGGGAGGGGACCGCTTCACCGGGGAGCTGTTTTTT
CASSFNWGGDRFTGELFF
>once|TRBD1|TRBV4-1|TRBJ1-1
TGCGCCAGCAGCCAAGGATTACTATTAAGGGGGCAGAGCACTGAAGCTTTCTTT
CASSQGLLLRGQSTEAFF
>NA|TRBD1|TRBV4-1|TRBJ2-5
TGCGCCAGCAGCCACACAGGACAGGGAATATTGGAGACCCAGTACTTC
CASSHTGQGILETQYF
>NA|TRBD1|TRBV19|TRBJ1-2
TGTGCCAGCAGACAGGGTGGGACTAACTATGGCTACACCTTC
CASRQGGTNYGYTF
>NA|TRBD2|TRBV28|TRBJ2-5
TGTGCCAGCAGTTCCCTCAGGACTAGCGGGGGGGCGGAGACCCAGTACTTC
CASSSLRTSGGAETQYF
>NA|NA|TRBV13|TRBJ2-7
TGTGCCAGCAGCTTAGGAGCCCTAGCCAACGAGCAGTACTTC
CASSLGALANEQYF
>NA|TRBD1|TRBV13|TRBJ2-2
TGTGCCAGCAGCTTGTACAGGGGGCAGGTGAACACCGGGGAGCTGTTTTTT
CASSLYRGQVNTGELFF
>NA|TRBD2|TRBV5-1|TRBJ2-7
TGCGCCAGCAGAGAAACGACTAGCGGTAGGGAGGAGCAGTACTTC
CASRETTSGREEQYF
>NA|NA|TRBV6-1|TRBJ2-7
TGTGCCAGCAGCTCAGTGACCTACGAGCAGTACTTC
CASSSVTYEQYF
>NA|NA|TRBV30|TRBJ1-1
TGTGCCGCTCACAGGGCCCCCCGGAACACTGAAGCTTTCTTT
CAAHRAPRNTEAFF
>few|TRBD2|TRBV4-1|TRBJ2-1
TGCGCCAGCAGCCAAGATCCTCACGGGACTAGCAAGGTCAATGAGCAGTTCTTC
CASSQDPHGTSKVNEQFF
>NA|TRBD2|TRBV30|TRBJ2-1
TGTGCCTGGAGCCTGTTGGGGACTAGCGGGAGGCGTGAGCAGTTCTTC
CAWSLLGTSGRREQFF
>NA|NA|TRBV5-6|TRBJ2-1
TGTGCCAGCAGCTTTATAGACTACAATGAGCAGTTCTTC
CASSFIDYNEQFF
>NA|TRBD1|TRBV28|TRBJ1-5
TGTGCCAGCAGTCGGGGAACCGAAAGGACAGGGTTGGAGCCCCAGCATTTT
CASSRGTERTGLEPQHF
>NA|NA|TRBV5-4|TRBJ1-5
TGTGCCAGCAGCTTCGACATGGGGAGTCAGCCCCAGCATTTT
CASSFDMGSQPQHF
>NA|NA|TRBV7-9|TRBJ2-5
TGTGCCAGCAGCCGGCGGGGAGAGACCCAGTACTTC
CASSRRGETQYF
>once|TRBD2|TRBV7-2|TRBJ2-7
TGTGCCAGCAGCTTAGTCGGGGGGGACTCCTACGAGCAGTACTTC
CASSLVGGDSYEQYF
>NA|TRBD2|TRBV10-1|TRBJ2-3
TGCGCCAGCAGCCACGGAGAAGCGGGGGAAGATACGCAGTATTTT
CASSHGEAGEDTQYF
>NA|TRBD1|TRBV9|TRBJ2-3
TGTGCCAGCAGCGTAGATGGACAGGGTACAGATACGCAGTATTTT
CASSVDGQGTDTQYF
>NA|NA|TRBV5-1|TRBJ2-2
TGCGCCAGCAGCTTGGGAGGTAGCGGCACCGGGGAGCTGTTTTTT
CASSLGGSGTGELFF
>NA|NA|TRBV5-1|TRBJ1-1
TGCGCCAGCAGCTTCGAGGGCGGGGACACTGAAGCTTTCTTT
CASSFEGGDTEAFF
>NA|NA|TRBV28|TRBJ2-7
TGTGCCAGCAATGACTTATCGGTGGAGCAGTACTTC
CASNDLSVEQYF
>NA|TRBD2|TRBV6-1|TRBJ2-3
TGTGCCAGTACTGGCAGCGGGGGGGGTGATACGCAGTATTTT
CASTGSGGGDTQYF
>NA|NA|TRBV30|TRBJ1-5
TGTGCCTGGAGTTCAGGACAGCCCACGGGTCAGCCCCAGCATTTT
CAWSSGQPTGQPQHF
>NA|TRBD2|TRBV11-3|TRBJ2-1
TGTGCCAGCAGCGTAGGCGGGAGCAGCTCCTACAATGAGCAGTTCTTC
CASSVGGSSSYNEQFF
>NA|NA|TRBV7-2|TRBJ1-2
TGTGCCAGCAGCCCCCAGGGAAACTATGGCTACACCTTC
CASSPQGNYGYTF
>NA|NA|TRBV29-1|TRBJ2-5
TGCAGCGTTGACCGGGCGGGAGAGACCCAGTACTTC
CSVDRAGETQYF
>NA|NA|TRBV10-2|TRBJ1-2
TGCGCCAGCAGTGAGGAGGGCCGCTTTTATGGCTACACCTTC
CASSEEGRFYGYTF
>NA|NA|TRBV6-1|TRBJ1-1
TGTGCCAGCAGCACAGGGATGAACACTGAAGCTTTCTTT
CASSTGMNTEAFF
>NA|NA|TRBV4-1|TRBJ1-5
TGCGCCAGCAGCCAAGAACCCGGGGGGGGGTCGGGCAATCAGCCCCAGCATTTT
CASSQEPGGGSGNQPQHF
>NA|NA|TRBV6-1|TRBJ2-7
TGTGCCAGCAGTGGCCAAGAGACAGGGAGGTACGAGCAGTACTTC
CASSGQETGRYEQYF
>NA|NA|TRBV6-1|TRBJ1-5
TGTGCCAGCAGTTCCGCAGGGTTTCAGCCCCAGCATTTT
CASSSAGFQPQHF
>NA|NA|TRBV5-1|TRBJ2-3
TGCGCCAGCAGCTCCCTTGGGGGTTTGACGGTAGCGGAAGATACGCAGTATTTT
CASSSLGGLTVAEDTQYF
>NA|TRBD2|TRBV28|TRBJ2-7
TGTGCCAGCCGTCGGGGGGGTTCGTACGAGCAGTACTTC
CASRRGGSYEQYF
>NA|TRBD1|TRBV4-1|TRBJ2-1
TGCGCCAGCAGCCAAAGGGAACAGGGGACTGAGCAGTTCTTC
CASSQREQGTEQFF
>NA|TRBD1|TRBV5-1|TRBJ2-7
TGCGCCAGCAGCTTGGACTCAGGGGGCCCCTACGAGCAGTACTTC
CASSLDSGGPYEQYF
>NA|NA|TRBV5-6|TRBJ1-5
TGTGCCAGCAGCTTGTCAGGGGTTCAGCCCCAGCATTTT
CASSLSGVQPQHF
>NA|NA|TRBV5-1|TRBJ2-1
TGCGCCAGCAGCCCAGCGGCTAGCTCCTACAATGAGCAGTTCTTC
CASSPAASSYNEQFF
>NA|TRBD1|TRBV2|TRBJ2-7
TGTGCCAGCAGTGTAAGAGGGACAGCATACGAGCAGTACTTC
CASSVRGTAYEQYF
>once|TRBD1|TRBV9|TRBJ1-1
TGTGCCAGCAGCATGCGACAGGGGGAACTCGGCACTGAAGCTTTCTTT
CASSMRQGELGTEAFF
>NA|NA|TRBV5-1|TRBJ1-2
TGCGCCAGCAGCTTGACAGGCGAGACCCATAAGATGGGCGGCTACACCTTC
CASSLTGETHKMGGYTF
>NA|NA|TRBV7-6|TRBJ1-1
TGTGCCAGCAGCTTAATGAACAGGGAAGCTTTCTTT
CASSLMNREAFF
>NA|NA|TRBV27|TRBJ2-3
TGTGCCAGCAGTTTATTTATCCTCGGGAGCACAGATACGCAGTATTTT
CASSLFILGSTDTQYF